This T cell receptor (beta chain) emerged from a study of monozygotic twins with inflammatory bowel disease. Points from the study as a whole: Healthy co-twins had higher TCRbeta inverse Simpson diversity than their IBD twins. IBD patients shared fewer clonotypes with other individuals than healthy twins, especially patients with disease activity signs. Differing immunosuppressive treatments may have added variability to patient repertoires.

One entry per CDR3 protein, without DNA, is what TCRdb gives after re-calling the 5' RACE reads. This table holds some 170,000 distinct CDR3 sequences. A remark on this clonotype: Its antigen is currently unknown.

CDR3 length equals 15 residues. Germline assignment: CDR1 SGHRS and CDR2 YFSETQ. The chain uses TRBV5-1 and TRBJ2-5; absent DNA, TCRdb's TRBD1 call cannot be checked. Input material: blood. The sequence derives from a human donor with ulcerative colitis or Crohn's disease, or a healthy co-twin of an affected twin (not recorded which). This chain's CDR3 is CASSPSGDYQETQYF.